This TCR beta chain appears in the sequencing data of a study of T cell changes during pregnancy in multiple sclerosis. Losses at the gene ends were 3 bases for V and 4 bases for J; bases not matched to a gene: 7. This CDR3 has 15 residues. Germline CDR1 SGHNT, CDR2 YYREEE (reference sequence). Produced via immunoSEQ multiplex PCR; TCRdb's table is partial and in-frame only. Of tens of thousands of clones listed, roughly 90% are singletons. Specimen: CD4+ T cells from peripheral blood mononuclear cells, collected after pregnancy. The TCR comes from a female donor with multiple sclerosis, enrolled in a pregnancy study. The rearrangement joins TRBV5-4 to TRBJ1-3; 7 bases are shared with TRBD1. In nucleotides, the CDR3 is TGTGCCAGCAGCTCTCGACAGGGAGCGGGAAACACCATATATTTT. Protein sequence: CASSSRQGAGNTIYF.